What follows is one T cell receptor beta chain and its context. The antigen is not known. The CDR3 has 13 amino acids. Per the germline V gene, CDR1 is GTSNPN and CDR2 is SVGIG (reference sequence). V was clipped by 1 base and J by 4 bases, with 9 bases between them. These data are taken from a study of shared clonotypes between healthy human individuals. Findings of the study overall: Despite large depth, rarefaction showed incomplete sorted-subset sequencing. Naive subsets tended to show greater estimated richness than memory subsets. With a handful of donors compared, about 5.2% of naive CD4 clonotypes were shared. Sampling included only blood; tissue repertoires likely differ.

CD45RO-negative, CCR7-positively selected cells formed the naive CD8 fraction, excluding terminally differentiated effector memory CD45RA+ cells. TCRdb keeps only in-frame clones here, not all; method: immunoSEQ multiplex PCR. Here the sample spans around 1.9 million clones, more than 85% being singletons. The chain joins TRBV30 to TRBJ2-3, with a weak D call TRBD1 (6 bases). Sequenced: naive CD8+ T cells from PBMCs. The sequence was collected from a man aged 18 to 29 in good health. Some clones in this sample may be carry-over from other donors' samples. The CDR3 DNA reads TGTGCCTGGAGTGAATACAGGGCAGATACGCAGTATTTT. Residues: CAWSEYRADTQYF.